The 14 T cell receptor beta chains below were found in one sample sequenced in a study of monozygotic twins with inflammatory bowel disease. TCRdb reanalyzed the 5' RACE reads and collapses them to one entry per CDR3 protein, without DNA. The table lists 310,000 or so distinct CDR3 sequences. The sequencing sample was made of blood. The receptors here all came from a human donor with ulcerative colitis or Crohn's disease, or a healthy co-twin of an affected twin (not recorded which).

The rearrangement uses TRBV30 and TRBJ2-1. Germline V gene sequence: CDR1 GTSNPN, CDR2 SVGIG (reference sequence). This CDR3 is built from 12 residues. CDR3 sequence reads: CAWSVGVNEQFF.

The chain uses TRBV7-2 and TRBJ2-4; TCRdb's D gene call, TRBD2, goes unchecked for lack of DNA. This CDR3 has 16 amino acids. Germline assignment: CDR1 SGHTA and CDR2 FQGNSA. This CDR3 is CASTLGGNRAKNIQYF. Full variable domain (rest looked up from reference TRBV7-2 and TRBJ2-4): GAGVSQSPSNKVTEKGKDVELRCDPISGHTALYWYRQSLGQGLEFLIYFQGNSAPDKSGLPSDRFSAERTGGSVSTLTIQRTQQEDSAVYLCASTLGGNRAKNIQYFGAGTRLSVL.

V usage is TRBV12-3 or TRBV12-4 and J usage is TRBJ2-1; TCRdb calls TRBD2, which cannot be checked without DNA. The CDR3 contains 13 residues. CDR3 loop: CASNGASGALMFF.

The chain combines TRBV28 with TRBJ2-1. The CDR3 length is 13 residues. Germline-derived CDR1 and CDR2 are MDHEN and SYDVKM. The CDR3 sequence is CASSEVPHNEQFF.

This chain joins TRBV10-3 and TRBJ2-7. CDR3 length: 12 amino acids. From germline, CDR1 is ENHRY and CDR2 SYGVKD. The CDR3: CAISEFSNEQYF.

The V gene is TRBV6-1, the J gene TRBJ2-2; with no DNA, the TCRdb D assignment of TRBD1 cannot be verified. Germline V CDR1 and CDR2: MNHNS, SASEGT. The CDR3 has 13 amino acids. CDR3 residues: CAPKDRNTGELFF.

The chain joins TRBV2 to TRBJ1-4. CDR1 and CDR2 from the germline V gene are SNHLY and FYNNEI. The length of the CDR3 is 14 residues. CDR3 loop: CASSEGSPNEKLFF.

The chain uses TRBV20-1 and TRBJ2-1; TCRdb lists TRBD1, though no DNA is available to test this call. Germline CDR1 is DFQATT and CDR2 is SNEGSKA (reference sequence). This CDR3 contains 12 residues. CDR3 sequence reads: CSCRGRANEQFF.

This chain connects TRBV5-1 to TRBJ1-2; the TCRdb call, TRBD1, lacks DNA for checking. In germline, CDR1 is SGHRS, CDR2 YFSETQ. The CDR3 runs to 13 residues. CDR3 sequence reads: CASSLAGDYGYTF.

This chain links TRBV6-5 with TRBJ2-3; absent DNA, TCRdb's TRBD2 call cannot be checked. This CDR3 is built from 13 residues. CDR1 is MNHEY and CDR2 is SVGAGI in the germline V gene. The CDR3 here is CASRALGADTQYF.

The chain recombines TRBV5-1 with TRBJ2-2. Per germline, CDR1 SGHRS and CDR2 YFSETQ. The CDR3 contains 15 residues. CDR3 loop: CASSLTYTSTGELFF. Full variable domain (outside the CDR3, taken from reference TRBV5-1 and TRBJ2-2): KAGVTQTPRYLIKTRGQQVTLSCSPISGHRSVSWYQQTPGQGLQFLFEYFSETQRNKGNFPGRFSGRQFSNSRSEMNVSTLELGDSALYLCASSLTYTSTGELFFGEGSRLTVL.

This chain connects TRBV28 to TRBJ2-7; TCRdb outputs TRBD1, but without DNA this stays unchecked. The CDR3 is 16 amino acids. Germline CDR1 and CDR2: MDHEN and SYDVKM. The CDR3 here is CASSPDRGPLSYEQYF.

V usage is TRBV6-1 and J usage is TRBJ2-1; there is no DNA to check the TCRdb D call of TRBD1. The germline CDR1 and CDR2 sequences are MNHNS and SASEGT. This CDR3 is built from 15 residues. CDR3 protein: CASSVQGAERNEQFF.

The chain combines TRBV20-1 with TRBJ2-1; TCRdb indicates TRBD2, and absent DNA this call remains unverified. The CDR3 spans 16 residues. Germline V CDR1 and CDR2: DFQATT, SNEGSKA (reference sequence). CDR3 sequence: CSAGVAGLLGGHEQFF.